This T cell receptor (beta chain) was recovered during a study of cytomegalovirus exposure and HLA in healthy donors. As for the study in general: From HLA-typed donors, an early data release held 70 million to 100 million unique TCRs. Study-wide results and caveats: Rarity characterized most TCR sequences, yet some public TCRs appeared in many donors.

Use of 60 Vbeta and 13 Jbeta primers characterized the PCR. Repertoires were generated with immunoSEQ multiplex PCR, while TCRdb's copy carries only in-frame clones and drops some. The data hold over 150,000 clones, with about 85% observed a single time. The CDR3 is 16 amino acids. The V segment lost 5 bases and the J segment 5 bases; nucleotides outside the gene matches: 4. Germline CDR1 MNHNY, CDR2 SVGAGI (reference sequence). In the case of this clone: Its antigen is not identified.

V usage is TRBV6-6 and J usage is TRBJ2-3; 16 nucleotides align to TRBD2. The receptor's source is a boy between 2 and 10 years old in good health and CMV-seronegative. Sequences were obtained from PBMCs. CDR3 coding DNA: TGTGCCAGCAGTGGGACTAGCGGGGGGGCCAGAGATACGCAGTATTTT. Its translation is CASSGTSGGARDTQYF.